This T cell receptor (beta chain) is from a study of control samples from healthy donors and cancer patients. Profiling relied on immunoSEQ multiplex PCR, and the TCRdb table lists in-frame clones only, not all of them. This table has 100,000 to 150,000 clones, about nine tenths appearing once. Germline V gene lookup returns CDR1 MNHEY and CDR2 SMNVEV (reference sequence). CDR3 length equals 14 residues. Deletions cut 2 bases from V and 4 bases from J, with 10 bases between. Sample: blood. This TCR derives from a young man in good health. This rearrangement joins TRBV27 to TRBJ2-3; D ambiguous. The CDR3 reads CASSLGFNADTQYF. The CDR3 DNA follows: TGTGCCAGCAGTTTAGGCTTCAACGCAGATACGCAGTATTTT.